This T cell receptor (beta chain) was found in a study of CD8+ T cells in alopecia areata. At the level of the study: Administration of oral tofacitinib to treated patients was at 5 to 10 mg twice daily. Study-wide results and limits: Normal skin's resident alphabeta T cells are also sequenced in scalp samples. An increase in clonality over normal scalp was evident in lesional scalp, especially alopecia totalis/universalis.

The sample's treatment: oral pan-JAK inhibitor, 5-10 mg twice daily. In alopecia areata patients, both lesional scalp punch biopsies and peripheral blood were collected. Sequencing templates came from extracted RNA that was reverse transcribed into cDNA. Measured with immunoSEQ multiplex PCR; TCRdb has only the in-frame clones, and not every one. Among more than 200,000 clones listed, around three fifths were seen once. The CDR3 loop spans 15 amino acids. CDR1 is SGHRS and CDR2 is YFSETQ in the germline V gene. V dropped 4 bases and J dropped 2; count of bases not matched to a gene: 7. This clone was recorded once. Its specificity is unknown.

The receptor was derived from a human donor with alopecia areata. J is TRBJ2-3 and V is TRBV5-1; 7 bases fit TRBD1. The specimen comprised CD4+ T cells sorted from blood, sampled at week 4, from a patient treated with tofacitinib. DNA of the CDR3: TGCGCCAGCAGCCGGGACAGCCAGTACACAGATACGCAGTATTTT. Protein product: CASSRDSQYTDTQYF.